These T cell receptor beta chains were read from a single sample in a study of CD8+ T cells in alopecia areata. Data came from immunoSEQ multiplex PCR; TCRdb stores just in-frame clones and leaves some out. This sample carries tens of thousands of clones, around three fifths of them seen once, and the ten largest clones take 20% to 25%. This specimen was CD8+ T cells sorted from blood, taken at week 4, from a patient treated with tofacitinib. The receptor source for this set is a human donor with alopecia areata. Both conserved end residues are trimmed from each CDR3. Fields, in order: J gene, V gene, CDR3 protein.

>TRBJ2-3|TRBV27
ASTPGGDHFTQY
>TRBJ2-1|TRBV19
ASSPTGAGNNEQF
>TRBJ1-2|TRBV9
ASSVSHSMDYGYT
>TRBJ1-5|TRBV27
ASAVVGTPGGQPQH
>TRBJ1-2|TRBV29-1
SVATNYGYT
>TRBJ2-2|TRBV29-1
SGRDGYTGELF
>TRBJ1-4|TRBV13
ASSLGTANEKLF
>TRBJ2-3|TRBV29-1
SVGDRTGRVTDTQY
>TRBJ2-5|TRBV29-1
SVEPQGEQETQY
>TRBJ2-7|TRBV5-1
ASSLPPEGDSYEQY
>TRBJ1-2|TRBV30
AWSVDGGLLL
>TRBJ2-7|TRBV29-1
SVTTGQADSYEQY
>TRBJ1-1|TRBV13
ASSGLNTEAF
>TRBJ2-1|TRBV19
ASSIGSASYNEQF
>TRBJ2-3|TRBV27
ASSLWTAPSTDTQY
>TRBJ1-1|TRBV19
ASTGQRNTEAF
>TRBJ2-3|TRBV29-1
SVVGSTDTQY
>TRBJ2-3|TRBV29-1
SGNRGGTDTQY
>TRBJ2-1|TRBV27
ASSTRVSNEQF
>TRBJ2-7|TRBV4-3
ASSQRQGPPYEQY
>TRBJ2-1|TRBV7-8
ASSLATGSSYNEQF
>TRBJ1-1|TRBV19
ASSALAGNTEAF
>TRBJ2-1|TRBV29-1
SAPGEVSEQF
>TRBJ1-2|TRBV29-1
SVAEYGYT
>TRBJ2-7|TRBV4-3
ASSQRHPSSSYEQY
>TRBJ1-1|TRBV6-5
ASSYSSHSEAF
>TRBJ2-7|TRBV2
ASSVRGQGIDEQY
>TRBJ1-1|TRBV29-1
SVEDFPVEF
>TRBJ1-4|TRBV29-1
SASTGNNEKLF
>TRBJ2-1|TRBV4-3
ASSQVRDNEQF
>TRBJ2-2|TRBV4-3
ASSQDRGGSGELF
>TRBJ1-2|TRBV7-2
ASSYGQPPYGYT
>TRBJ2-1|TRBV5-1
ASSLLASGGRNNEQF
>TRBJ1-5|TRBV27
ASSLADTSPQH
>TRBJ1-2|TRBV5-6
ASSLATVDNYGYT
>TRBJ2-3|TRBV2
ANQRGEADTQY
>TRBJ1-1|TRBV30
ASRDRGNTEAF
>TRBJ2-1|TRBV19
ASSIGTSALNEQF
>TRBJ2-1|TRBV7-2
ASSSSSYNEQF
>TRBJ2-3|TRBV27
ASSAFSGTAAGNTQY
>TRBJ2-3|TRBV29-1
SADFPTDTQY
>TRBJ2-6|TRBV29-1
SVVISGANVLT
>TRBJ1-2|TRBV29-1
SVEEAGGLYGYT
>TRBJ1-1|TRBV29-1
SVPLSMGAF
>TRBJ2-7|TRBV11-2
ASSLEYYEQY
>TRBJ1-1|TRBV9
ASRAVGNTEAF
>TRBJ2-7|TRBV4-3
ASSQGTTPYEQY
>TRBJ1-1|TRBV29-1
SAPMGNTEAF
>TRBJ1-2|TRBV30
AWHGTSDGYT
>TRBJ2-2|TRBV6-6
ASSDPSLAAGELF
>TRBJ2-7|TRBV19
ASSIQAGSYEQY
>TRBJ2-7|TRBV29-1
SVESADYEQY
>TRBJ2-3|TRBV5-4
ASSSTPGADTQY
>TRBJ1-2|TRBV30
AWSGALPYGYT
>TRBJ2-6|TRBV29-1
SGLLGDSGANVLT